The rows below give T cell receptor beta chains drawn from one sample of a study of blood T cell repertoires in COVID-19. The method was immunoSEQ multiplex PCR; TCRdb's version includes in-frame clones alone and lacks a portion of them. The sample has 300,000 to 450,000 clones, 88% seen once; the top ten hold approximately 1%. The specimen was PBMCs or T cells enriched from blood (not recorded which). These receptors were collected from a woman in her 30s who had been exposed to COVID-19. Both conserved end residues are part of each CDR3. Fields, in order: D gene, V gene, clone size, J gene, CDR3 protein, CDR3 DNA. A D gene is named only where the DNA matches it firmly. Clone sizes are given selectively: once, few, many, or a class where the clone is expanded.

TRBD2	TRBV19	few	TRBJ2-2	CASSMREAGATGELFF	TGTGCCAGTAGTATGAGGGAGGCGGGAGCCACCGGGGAGCTGTTTTTT
TRBD2	TRBV10-3	NA	TRBJ2-1	CAISESPGAGDHNEQFF	TGTGCCATCAGTGAAAGCCCAGGAGCGGGAGACCACAATGAGCAGTTCTTC
TRBD2	TRBV19	NA	TRBJ2-7	CASSLGLAGDEQYF	TGTGCCAGTAGCCTCGGACTAGCGGGAGATGAGCAGTACTTC
NA	TRBV28	once	TRBJ2-3	CASSVTADTDTQYF	TGTGCCAGCAGCGTTACAGCAGACACAGATACGCAGTATTTT
NA	TRBV7-2	NA	TRBJ1-5	CASSLTGDQPQHF	TGTGCCAGCAGCTTAACGGGGGATCAGCCCCAGCATTTT
NA	TRBV7-8	NA	TRBJ1-5	CASSYEVVSNQPQHF	TGTGCCAGCAGCTACGAGGTAGTGAGCAATCAGCCCCAGCATTTT
NA	TRBV18	NA	TRBJ1-3	CASSPPSYSGNTIYF	TGTGCCAGCTCACCACCGTCGTACTCTGGAAACACCATATATTTT
TRBD2	TRBV2	NA	TRBJ2-3	CASSASSGSTDTQYF	TGTGCCAGCAGTGCGTCTAGCGGGAGTACAGATACGCAGTATTTT
TRBD2	TRBV7-2	NA	TRBJ2-7	CASSFRTSGRNEQYF	TGTGCCAGCAGCTTTAGGACTAGCGGGAGGAACGAGCAGTACTTC
NA	TRBV7-3	NA	TRBJ1-1	CASSLTPIPGLEAFF	TGTGCCAGCAGCTTAACCCCAATCCCAGGGCTTGAAGCTTTCTTT
TRBD1	TRBV27	few	TRBJ1-5	CASSLQGDSSNQPQHF	TGTGCCAGCAGTTTACAGGGGGACTCTAGCAATCAGCCCCAGCATTTT
TRBD1	TRBV9	NA	TRBJ2-5	CASRKGTGARETQYF	TGTGCCAGCAGGAAGGGGACAGGGGCCCGGGAGACCCAGTACTTC
TRBD2	TRBV4-1	once	TRBJ2-1	CASSHPERESYNEQFF	TGCGCCAGCAGCCACCCCGAGCGGGAGTCCTACAATGAGCAGTTCTTC
NA	TRBV18	few	TRBJ2-3	CASSPRGQGSTDTQYF	TGTGCCAGCTCACCACGGGGACAAGGATCCACAGATACGCAGTATTTT
NA	TRBV28	NA	TRBJ2-5	CASSSPGGAQETQYF	TGTGCCAGCAGTTCTCCCGGAGGAGCCCAAGAGACCCAGTACTTC
TRBD2	TRBV2	NA	TRBJ2-1	CASSEALLAGGAYNEQFF	TGTGCCAGCAGTGAAGCGCTTCTGGCGGGAGGGGCCTACAATGAGCAGTTCTTC
NA	TRBV28	NA	TRBJ2-7	CASRVQRSLPTYEQYF	TGTGCCAGCAGAGTACAACGGAGCTTGCCGACCTACGAGCAGTACTTC
NA	TRBV13	NA	TRBJ1-5	CASSHRNSNQPQHF	TGTGCCAGCAGCCACAGGAATAGCAATCAGCCCCAGCATTTT
TRBD1	TRBV7-9	once	TRBJ1-1	CASSAPRQGVNTEAFF	TGTGCCAGCAGCGCACCCCGACAGGGGGTGAACACTGAAGCTTTCTTT
NA	TRBV6-5	NA	TRBJ1-5	CASSSDRSNQPQHF	TGTGCCAGCAGTTCCGACAGGTCCAATCAGCCCCAGCATTTT
NA	TRBV28	NA	TRBJ1-1	CASSPGDGMNTEAFF	TGTGCCAGCAGTCCAGGGGATGGGATGAACACTGAAGCTTTCTTT
TRBD2	TRBV5-1	NA	TRBJ2-3	CASSLSIGLAGTDTQYF	TGCGCCAGCAGCCTCTCCATAGGACTAGCGGGAACAGATACGCAGTATTTT
NA	TRBV12-5	NA	TRBJ1-5	CASGLRGGQPQHF	TGTGCTAGTGGTTTGAGGGGTGGTCAGCCCCAGCATTTT
NA	TRBV4-1	NA	TRBJ1-1	CASSQAGLGAEAFF	TGCGCCAGCAGCCAGGCCGGCCTGGGCGCTGAAGCTTTCTTT
NA	TRBV5-1	once	TRBJ1-1	CASSLQGHTEAFF	TGCGCCAGCAGCTTACAGGGTCACACTGAAGCTTTCTTT
NA	TRBV28	once	TRBJ2-3	CASSLVAGRTDTQYF	TGTGCCAGCAGTTTAGTGGCGGGCCGCACAGATACGCAGTATTTT
TRBD1	TRBV7-9	NA	TRBJ2-3	CASSLGQGSADTQYF	TGTGCCAGCAGCTTGGGACAGGGGAGTGCAGATACGCAGTATTTT
NA	TRBV5-1	many	TRBJ1-4	CASSPGVGGKEKLFF	TGCGCCAGCAGCCCCGGGGTGGGAGGAAAGGAAAAACTGTTTTTT
NA	TRBV11-2	few	TRBJ1-2	CASKSTGYGYTF	TGTGCCAGCAAATCAACAGGCTATGGCTACACCTTC
NA	TRBV20-1	NA	TRBJ1-1	CSARGAGAFF	TGCAGTGCTAGAGGGGCGGGCGCTTTCTTT
TRBD2	TRBV28	NA	TRBJ2-7	CASSYPLGLGYEQYF	TGTGCCAGCAGTTACCCGCTGGGACTAGGCTACGAGCAGTACTTC